This TCR beta chain stems from a study of regulatory T cells in long-lasting Graves disease (dated by TCRdb to about 2021). At the level of the whole study: To count as having persistent Graves' disease, a patient had to have received antithyroid drug treatment for over 5 years with TSH receptor autoantibodies remaining persistently positive. Patients with persistent Graves' disease were compared with patients with newly diagnosed Graves' disease using TCR sequencing and RNA sequencing of peripheral blood. The study was conducted in China and was registered as a clinical trial. A total of about 33 samples were covered by TCR sequencing, comprising around 13 persistent and approximately 20 newly diagnosed Graves' disease patients. On average, persistent Graves' disease patients in the clinical cohort had been on antithyroid drugs for around ten years. On the study overall, not on this receptor specifically: Preferential use of TRBV28, TRBJ1-2 and TRBJ2-5 was observed in persistent disease, whereas TRBV20-1 and TRBJ2-1 were favored in newly diagnosed disease. The authors acknowledged the small sample size as a limitation that may reduce accuracy. Sequencing and analysis were restricted to the TCR beta chain. Compared with newly diagnosed patients, patients with persistent Graves' disease had lower TCR Shannon entropy and fewer highly expanded clones, which suggests clonal expansion. A larger number of public clonotypes was shared among persistent patients (more than 2,500) than among newly diagnosed patients (around 890). The study examined only peripheral blood because the primary lesion, thyroid tissue, could not be accessed.

Library preparation employed multiplex PCR. The reads were generated on an Illumina HiSeq 4000. iRepertoire HTBI primers and Arm-PCR amplification of CDR3 regions were used to construct TCR beta libraries. PCR products were gel purified before sequencing. The authors processed their data as follows. A total of 62 TRBV and approximately 13 TRBJ segments were identified across samples and were used for gene usage analysis of CDR3 amino acid clonotypes. COPE and FqMerger were used to merge the filtered high-quality paired reads into contigs. BLAST was used to align contigs to IMGT TRBV, TRBD and TRBJ reference genes, and CDR3 was defined according to IMGT. Any clonotype with a frequency above 0.1% was counted as a highly expanded clone. Shannon entropy was used to measure repertoire diversity, and the Gini coefficient was used to measure V-J evenness. Public clonotypes were defined as clonotypes shared by more than one individual. Clones were called with MiXCR by TCRdb after fastp trimmed the public reads at Q25, and only in-frame beta chains were retained. Each entry merges the rows of one CDR3 protein and shows their most common DNA and genes. The V and J calls shown here were made by TCRdb, not taken from the authors' results. The sample table shows roughly 450,000 distinct CDR3 sequences, and less than 25% are seen once. The biggest ten clones account for 6.5% to 8% of the sample.

This clonotype showed up many times. Its antigen remains unidentified. No base quality information exists; no much larger clone differs at one position. Cut back by 6 bases and 2 bases, the V and J ends lie 11 bases apart. Including the terminal cysteine and phenylalanine, the CDR3 comprises 14 residues. Only the CDR3 DNA stays, 42 bases, in frame from base 1. Looking up the germline V gene yields CDR1 SGHTA and CDR2 FQGNSA. The time point label for this specimen denotes: persistent/refractory GD, antithyroid drugs over 5 years with positive TRAb. RNA was extracted from PBMCs in TRIzol for both TCR sequencing and RNA sequencing. The diagnosis of Graves' disease was made according to American Thyroid Association guidelines. Recruitment of patients was carried out at an endocrinology department in Xi'an, China. Each patient gave approximately 9 milliliters of peripheral blood, collected in an EDTA anticoagulant tube. Ficoll Paque Plus density gradient separation was used to isolate PBMCs, and no further T cell sorting was done. RNA quality was checked with an Agilent 2100 Bioanalyzer and agarose gel, and concentration with a NanoDrop 2000.

The material sequenced was peripheral blood mononuclear cells (PBMCs), taken when the disease was refractory, from a patient treated with antithyroid drugs. This receptor was taken from a female donor with Graves disease. Recombination linked TRBV7-2 to TRBJ1-5; the D gene is perhaps TRBD1, from 5 matching bases. The CDR3 reads as follows: CASSSQAGNQPQHF. Here is the DNA: TGTGCCAGCAGTTCACAGGCGGGCAATCAGCCCCAGCATTTT.